Shown below are 11 T cell receptor beta chains from a single sample sequenced in a study of metastatic and nonmetastatic thyroid tumors. There were no patients who had received any treatment before thyroid surgery. TCRdb re-clonotyped the PCR reads via MiXCR. The table shows about 93,000 clones, with over 9.5% occurring only once. Sequenced sample: blood. These receptors were obtained from a female donor with papillary thyroid cancer or a benign thyroid nodule (not recorded which). Some clones in this sample may be carry-over from other donors' samples.

This clone has a count of ten or more. This CDR3 is CASSSTGVWTQYF. In nucleotides, the CDR3 is TGTGCCAGCAGCTCCACAGGGGTGTGGACCCAGTACTTC. The rearrangement joins TRBV11-2 to TRBJ2-5; TRBD1 aligns across 7 bases. The CDR3 is 13 amino acids. Unmatched junction bases numbered 6, after V lost 4 bases and J lost 7 bases. The germline gives CDR1 SGHAT, CDR2 FQNNGV.

This clone was counted many times. J is TRBJ2-7 and V is TRBV28, with 12 bases fitting TRBD2. The germline V gene has CDR1 MDHEN and CDR2 SYDVKM. This CDR3 spans 16 amino acids. Trimming at V came to 6 bases and at J to 0 bases, leaving 6 bases not matched to a gene. The CDR3 loop is CASSPTGLAGSYEQYF. The DNA of the CDR3 is TGTGCCAGCAGCCCGACGGGACTAGCGGGCTCCTACGAGCAGTACTTC.

This clone showed up many times. V is TRBV2 and J is TRBJ2-1; D remains ambiguous. The CDR3 is 15 residues long. Germline CDR1 reads SNHLY; CDR2 reads FYNNEI. Deletions cut 4 bases from V and 0 bases from J, with 10 bases between. The CDR3 spells CASSGTRSSYNEQFF. The CDR3 nucleotides read TGTGCCAGCAGTGGAACCCGGAGCTCCTACAATGAGCAGTTCTTC.

This clone was counted at least ten times. This sequence joins TRBV11-2 and TRBJ1-1, with 12 nucleotides matching TRBD1. Per the germline V gene, CDR1 is SGHAT and CDR2 is FQNNGV. V shed 5 bases, J shed 11 bases, and the junction held 6 bases outside the gene matches. The CDR3 spans 13 residues. CDR3 region: CASSPRDRGPAFF. In DNA, the CDR3 is TGTGCCAGCAGCCCACGGGACAGGGGGCCGGCTTTCTTT. The full variable domain, in which reference TRBV11-2 and TRBJ1-1 provide the parts outside the CDR3, is EAGVAQSPRYKIIEKRQSVAFWCNPISGHATLYWYQQILGQGPKLLIQFQNNGVVDDSQLPKDRFSAERLKGVDSTLKIQPAKLEDSAVYLCASSPRDRGPAFFGQGTRLTVV.

This clone was detected a few times. The chain has TRBV29-1 and TRBJ1-2; TRBD1 is a possible D gene (5 bases). The V gene lost 4 bases and the J gene lost 4 bases, with 13 bases spanning the gap. CDR1 SQVTM and CDR2 ANQGSEA come from the germline V gene. The CDR3 loop spans 13 amino acids. CDR3 nucleotide sequence: TGCAGCGTTGGTCACCTGGACACCTATGGCTACACCTTC. Translating it yields CSVGHLDTYGYTF.

This clone was detected many times. V gene TRBV19 combines with J gene TRBJ1-6, with 8 bases aligning to TRBD1. The CDR3 spans 13 residues. Germline V gene lookup returns CDR1 LNHDA and CDR2 SQIVND (reference sequence). J was trimmed by 9 bases and V by 6 bases; bases with no gene match: 4. CDR3 region: CASRADRASPLHF. The CDR3 nucleotides read TGTGCCAGTAGGGCGGACAGGGCTTCACCCCTCCACTTT.

In this sample, this clone turned up many times. This rearrangement joins TRBV29-1 to TRBJ2-2; D unresolved. Germline V gene sequence: CDR1 SQVTM, CDR2 ANQGSEA. The CDR3 runs 11 residues. The V gene lost 5 bases and the J gene lost 6 bases, with 7 bases spanning the gap. This CDR3 reads CSVWWSGELFF. The CDR3 DNA reads as TGCAGCGTTTGGTGGTCCGGGGAGCTGTTTTTT.

This clone was detected a few times. Given a much more abundant clone one base away, this may be a read error. This rearrangement joins TRBV9 to TRBJ2-1, with a possible D match to TRBD2 (5 bases). Germline V gene lookup returns CDR1 SGDLS and CDR2 YYNGEE. Trimming shortened V by 4 bases and J by 2 bases, and 13 bases separated the two germline ends. CDR3 length equals 15 residues. The CDR3 DNA follows: TGTGCCAGCAGCTTCATGGACTCAACCTACAATGAGCAGTTCTTC. Translation gives CASSFMDSTYNEQFF.

Ten or more counts support this clone. Other nucleotide sequences in the sample specify the same CDR3. The genes are TRBV5-1 and TRBJ1-4, with D hard to call. V lost 5 bases and J lost 4, with 15 bases in between. The CDR3 runs to 15 residues. CDR1 SGHRS and CDR2 YFSETQ come from the germline V gene. Written as DNA, the CDR3 is TGCGCCAGCAGGGAGACAACAGCGCTTAATGAAAAACTGTTTTTT. Protein: CASRETTALNEKLFF.

This clone was seen repeatedly, ten times or more. The V gene is TRBV18, the J gene TRBJ2-7; 7 bases align to TRBD1. The CDR3 loop spans 16 amino acids. The germline gives CDR1 KGHSH, CDR2 LQKENI. Trimming at V came to 4 bases and at J to 2 bases, leaving 11 bases not matched to a gene. CDR3 amino acids: CASSLLGTEQAYEQYF. CDR3 sequence (DNA): TGTGCCAGCTCACTACTGGGGACAGAACAAGCCTACGAGCAGTACTTC.

The chain uses TRBV6-1 and TRBJ2-7; 9 positions agree with TRBD2. There are 17 residues in the CDR3. CDR1 and CDR2 from the germline V gene are MNHNS and SASEGT. Trimming removed 4 bases from V and 3 bases from J; junction bases left unmatched: 13. Written as DNA, the CDR3 is TGTGCCAGCAGTGGTTTACGGGCGGGAGGGTATTTCTACGAGCAGTACTTC. Translation gives CASSGLRAGGYFYEQYF.